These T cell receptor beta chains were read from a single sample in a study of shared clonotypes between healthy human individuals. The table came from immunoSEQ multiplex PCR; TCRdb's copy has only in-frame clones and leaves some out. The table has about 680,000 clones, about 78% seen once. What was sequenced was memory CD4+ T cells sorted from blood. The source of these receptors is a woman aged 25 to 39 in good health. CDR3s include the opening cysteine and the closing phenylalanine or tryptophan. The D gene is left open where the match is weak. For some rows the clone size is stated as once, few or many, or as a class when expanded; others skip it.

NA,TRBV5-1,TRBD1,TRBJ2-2,CASSPGQGVRGELFF,TGCGCCAGCAGTCCCGGACAGGGAGTAAGGGGGGAGCTGTTTTTT
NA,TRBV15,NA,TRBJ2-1,CATSRRTATYNEQFF,TGTGCCACCAGCAGAAGGACAGCGACCTACAATGAGCAGTTCTTC
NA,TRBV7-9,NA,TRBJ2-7,CASGQQGSYEQYF,TGTGCCAGCGGCCAACAGGGATCCTACGAGCAGTACTTC
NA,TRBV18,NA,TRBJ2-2,CASSPPGELFF,TGTGCCAGCTCACCTCCCGGGGAGCTGTTTTTT
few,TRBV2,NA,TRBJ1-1,CASSARNGNTEAFF,TGTGCCAGCAGTGCACGGAACGGGAACACTGAAGCTTTCTTT
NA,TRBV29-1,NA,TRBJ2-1,CSVWRGPTVGEQFF,TGCAGCGTGTGGAGGGGACCAACGGTGGGGGAGCAGTTCTTC
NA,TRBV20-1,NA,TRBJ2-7,CSAGQPIEQYF,TGCAGTGCTGGACAGCCCATCGAGCAGTACTTC
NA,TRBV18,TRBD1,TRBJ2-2,CASSPLTGQGTGELFF,TGTGCCAGCTCACCACTAACCGGACAGGGAACCGGGGAGCTGTTTTTT
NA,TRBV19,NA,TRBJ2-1,CATAVGASTRGNEQFF,TGTGCCACCGCCGTTGGAGCTTCTACTCGGGGCAATGAGCAGTTCTTC
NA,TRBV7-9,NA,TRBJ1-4,CASSRGSGEKLFF,TGTGCCAGCAGCCGGGGGTCTGGGGAAAAACTGTTTTTT
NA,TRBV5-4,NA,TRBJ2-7,CASSPVRGGKSSYEQYF,TGTGCCAGCAGCCCCGTTCGGGGCGGGAAGAGCTCCTACGAGCAGTACTTC
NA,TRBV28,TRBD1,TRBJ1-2,CASSLLSSGTGNYGYTF,TGTGCCAGCAGTTTGTTGTCTTCCGGGACAGGCAACTATGGCTACACCTTC
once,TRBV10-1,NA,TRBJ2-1,CASSPDWGVDNEQFF,TGCGCCAGCAGCCCTGACTGGGGGGTCGACAATGAGCAGTTCTTC
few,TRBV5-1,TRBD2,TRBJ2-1,CASSVTSGRATEQFF,TGCGCCAGCAGCGTAACTAGCGGGAGGGCCACTGAGCAGTTCTTC
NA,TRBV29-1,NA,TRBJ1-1,CSVEDNQGGTEAFF,TGCAGCGTTGAAGATAATCAGGGTGGGACTGAAGCTTTCTTT
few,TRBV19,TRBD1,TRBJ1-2,CASNRQGADYGYTF,TGTGCCAGTAATAGACAGGGGGCGGACTATGGCTACACCTTC
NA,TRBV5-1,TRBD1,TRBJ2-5,CASSPGQGGQETQYF,TGCGCCAGCAGCCCCGGACAGGGAGGTCAAGAGACCCAGTACTTC
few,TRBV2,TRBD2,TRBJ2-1,CASSEWGTSGKNEQFF,TGTGCCAGCAGTGAATGGGGGACTAGCGGGAAGAATGAGCAGTTCTTC
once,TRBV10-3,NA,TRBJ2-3,CAITGETGTDTQYF,TGTGCCATCACGGGGGAAACCGGCACAGATACGCAGTATTTT
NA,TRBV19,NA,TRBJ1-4,CASNFRGEKLFF,TGTGCCAGTAATTTCAGGGGTGAAAAACTGTTTTTT
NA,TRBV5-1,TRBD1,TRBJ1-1,CASSLMGQGSVGTEAFF,TGCGCCAGCAGCTTGATGGGACAGGGATCGGTGGGCACTGAAGCTTTCTTT
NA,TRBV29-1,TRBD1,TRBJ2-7,CSVGQGLDYEQYF,TGCAGCGTCGGACAGGGATTGGACTACGAGCAGTACTTC
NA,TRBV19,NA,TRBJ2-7,CASSTGVEQYF,TGTGCCAGTAGTACAGGGGTCGAGCAGTACTTC
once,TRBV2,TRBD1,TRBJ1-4,CASRGTGGVSTNEKLFF,TGTGCCAGCAGAGGGACAGGGGGAGTATCAACTAATGAAAAACTGTTTTTT
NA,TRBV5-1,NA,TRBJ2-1,CASSLGRFQNEQFF,TGCGCCAGCAGCTTGGGGCGGTTTCAAAATGAGCAGTTCTTC
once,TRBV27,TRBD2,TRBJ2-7,CAAGREGLYEQYF,TGTGCCGCTGGACGGGAGGGCCTCTACGAGCAGTACTTC
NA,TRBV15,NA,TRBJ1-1,CATSRGGSGKTEAFF,TGTGCCACCAGCAGAGGGGGGTCCGGGAAGACTGAAGCTTTCTTT
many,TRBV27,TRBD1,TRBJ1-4,CASSGTGLEKLFF,TGTGCCAGCAGTGGGACAGGGCTAGAAAAACTGTTTTTT
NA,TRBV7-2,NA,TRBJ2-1,CASSLDPGSYNEQFF,TGTGCCAGCAGCTTAGATCCAGGTTCCTACAATGAGCAGTTCTTC
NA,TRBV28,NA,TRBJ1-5,CASSSPIGAQHF,TGTGCCAGCAGTAGCCCCATTGGAGCCCAGCATTTT